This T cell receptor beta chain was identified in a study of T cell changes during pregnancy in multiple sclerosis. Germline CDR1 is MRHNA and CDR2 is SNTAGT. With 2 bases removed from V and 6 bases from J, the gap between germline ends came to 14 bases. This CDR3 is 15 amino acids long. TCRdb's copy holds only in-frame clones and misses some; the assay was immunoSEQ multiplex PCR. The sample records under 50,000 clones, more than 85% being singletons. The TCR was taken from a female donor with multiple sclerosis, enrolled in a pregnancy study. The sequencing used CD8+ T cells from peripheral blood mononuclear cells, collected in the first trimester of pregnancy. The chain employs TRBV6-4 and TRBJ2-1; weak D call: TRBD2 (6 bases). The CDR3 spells CASSDRPERANEQFF. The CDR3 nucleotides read TGTGCCAGCAGTGACCGTCCCGAGCGGGCCAATGAGCAGTTCTTC.